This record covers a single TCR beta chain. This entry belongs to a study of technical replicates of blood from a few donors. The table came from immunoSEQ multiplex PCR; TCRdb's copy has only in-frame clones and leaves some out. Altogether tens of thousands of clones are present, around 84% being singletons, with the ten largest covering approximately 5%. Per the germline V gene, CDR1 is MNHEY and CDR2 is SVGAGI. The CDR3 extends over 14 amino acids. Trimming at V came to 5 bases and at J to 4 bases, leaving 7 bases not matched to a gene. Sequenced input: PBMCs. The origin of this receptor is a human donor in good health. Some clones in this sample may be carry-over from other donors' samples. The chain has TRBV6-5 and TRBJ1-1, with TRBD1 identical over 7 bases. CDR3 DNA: TGTGCCAGCAGTCAAGGACAGGCGGGCACTGAAGCTTTCTTT. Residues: CASSQGQAGTEAFF.